The present TCR beta chain was sequenced within a study of PD-1 blockade in classical Hodgkin lymphoma. As for the study in general: On a schedule of every 2 weeks, patients received nivolumab 3 mg/kg intravenously.

Sequenced by immunoSEQ multiplex PCR; TCRdb stores in-frame clones only, minus some. The sample shows 25,000 to 35,000 clones, approximately 80% of them seen only once. The CDR3 is 12 amino acids. The V end was cut by 0 bases, the J end by 3 bases, with 3 bases between. Germline V gene lookup returns CDR1 SGHRS and CDR2 YFSETQ. General study results and limits: Sources of repertoire differences remain undefined, possibly disease activity or prior therapy. Newly diagnosed patients had baseline TCR diversity that was reportedly lower than that of healthy donors. TCR diversity in CD4+, not CD8+, cells rose significantly by C4D1.

Time point noted: cycle 4 day 1 (C4D1), after 6 weeks of nivolumab. Each patient relapsed following autologous stem cell transplantation, and prior brentuximab vedotin exposure differed. Negative magnetic selection isolated CD4+ T cells from thawed PBMCs. A word on this clone: Antigen specificity is unknown.

This clonotype was sampled from a human donor with classical Hodgkin lymphoma. V and J are TRBV5-1 and TRBJ2-5; D not resolved. Here the sequenced sample was CD4+ T cells from blood, taken before the fourth cycle of nivolumab. Here the CDR3 reads CASSLGEETQYF. The CDR3, as DNA: TGCGCCAGCAGCTTGGGTGAAGAGACCCAGTACTTC.